This T cell receptor (beta chain) appears in the sequencing data of a study of blood T cells in healthy people across ages. Germline CDR1 and CDR2: ENHRY and SYGVKD. Trimming took off 5 bases at V and 5 bases at J, with 21 bases between the two ends. There are 16 residues in the CDR3. A J-beta primer mix and a sample-barcoded 5' primer were used in a second PCR of roughly 7 to 12 cycles. TCRdb reprocessed the 5' RACE reads via MiXCR and lists one record per CDR3 protein. This table has roughly 500,000 distinct CDR3 sequences, about 25% appearing once. The authors drew 8.5 to 10 milliliters of peripheral blood from each donor.

Sequenced sample: blood. The TCR originated in a woman between 65 and 79 years old in good health. The chain recombines TRBV10-3 with TRBJ2-5; TRBD2 might be the D (7 bases). CDR3 nucleotide sequence: TGTGCCATCAGTAACACACAGGGAGGGTTCCTGGAGACCCAGTACTTC. Residues: CAISNTQGGFLETQYF.